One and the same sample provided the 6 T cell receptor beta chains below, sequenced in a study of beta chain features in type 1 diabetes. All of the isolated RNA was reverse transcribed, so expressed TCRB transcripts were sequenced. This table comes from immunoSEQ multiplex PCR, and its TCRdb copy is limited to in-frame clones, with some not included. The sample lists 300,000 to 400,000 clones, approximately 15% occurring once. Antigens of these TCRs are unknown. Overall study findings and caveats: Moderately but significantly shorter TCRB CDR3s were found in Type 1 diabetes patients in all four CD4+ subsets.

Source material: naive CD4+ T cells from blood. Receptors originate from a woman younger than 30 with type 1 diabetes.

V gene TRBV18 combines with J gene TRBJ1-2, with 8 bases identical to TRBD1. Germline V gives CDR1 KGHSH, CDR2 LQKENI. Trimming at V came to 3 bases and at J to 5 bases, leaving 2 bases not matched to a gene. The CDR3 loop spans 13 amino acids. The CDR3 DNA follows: TGTGCCAGCTCACCTGGACAGGGTTATGGCTACACCTTC. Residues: CASSPGQGYGYTF.

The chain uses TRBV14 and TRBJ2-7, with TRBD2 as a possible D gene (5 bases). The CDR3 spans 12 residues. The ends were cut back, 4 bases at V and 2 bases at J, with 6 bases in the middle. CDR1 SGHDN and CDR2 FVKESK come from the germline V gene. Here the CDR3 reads CASSPGTYEQYF. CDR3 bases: TGTGCCAGCAGCCCGGGAACCTACGAGCAGTACTTC.

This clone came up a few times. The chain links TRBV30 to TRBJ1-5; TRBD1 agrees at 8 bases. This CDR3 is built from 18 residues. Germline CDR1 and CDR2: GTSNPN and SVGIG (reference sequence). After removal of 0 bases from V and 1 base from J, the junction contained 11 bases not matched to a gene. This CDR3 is CAWSVTRNNRGSNQPQHF. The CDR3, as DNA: TGTGCCTGGAGTGTTACCCGCAACAACAGGGGGAGCAATCAGCCCCAGCATTTT.

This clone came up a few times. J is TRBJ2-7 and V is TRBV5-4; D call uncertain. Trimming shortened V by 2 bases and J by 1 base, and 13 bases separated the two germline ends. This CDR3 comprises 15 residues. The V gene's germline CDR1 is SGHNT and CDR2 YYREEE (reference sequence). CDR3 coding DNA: TGTGCCAGCAGCTTTGGAGCTGCTCGATCCTACGAGCAGTACTTC. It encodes CASSFGAARSYEQYF.

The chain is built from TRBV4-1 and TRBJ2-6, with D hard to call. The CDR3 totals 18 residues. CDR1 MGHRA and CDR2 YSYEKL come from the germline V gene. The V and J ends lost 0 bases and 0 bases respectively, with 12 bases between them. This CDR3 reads CASSQDVTHGSGANVLTF. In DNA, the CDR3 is TGCGCCAGCAGCCAAGATGTTACCCACGGCTCTGGGGCCAACGTCCTGACTTTC.

CDR3: CASSPGTGRGTEAFF. CDR3 DNA sequence: TGTGCCAGCAGCCCTGGGACAGGGAGGGGCACTGAAGCTTTCTTT. The rearrangement joins TRBV7-2 to TRBJ1-1, with 9 bases that match TRBD1. The V and J ends lost 5 bases and 4 bases, in that order; junction bases with no gene match: 8. This CDR3 comprises 15 residues. Germline CDR1 SGHTA, CDR2 FQGNSA.